This T cell receptor (beta chain) was documented in a study of cytomegalovirus exposure and HLA in healthy donors. Germline V gene data show CDR1 as SNHLY and CDR2 as FYNNEI. With 6 bases clipped from V and 3 bases from J, the junction kept 7 bases outside the gene matches. This CDR3 is built from 15 residues. The method was immunoSEQ multiplex PCR; TCRdb's version includes in-frame clones alone and lacks a portion of them. The sample includes 250,000 to 350,000 clones, approximately 88% of them seen just once. Notes on this clone: Its specificity is not known.

Study outcomes and limitations: Clusters of TCRs from the first cohort tended to co-occur in the roughly 120 validation repertoires (as a later analysis found).

The specimen sequenced was PBMCs. The sequence was collected from a young woman in good health and CMV-seronegative. This chain links TRBV2 with TRBJ2-7; 11 bases line up with TRBD2. CDR3 nucleotides: TGTGCCAGCAGGGGGACTAGCGGAGGTCTCTACGAGCAGTACTTC. Translated, it gives CASRGTSGGLYEQYF.